The source of this TCR beta chain is a study of blood T cell repertoires in COVID-19. Study-wide background: Collection of acute and convalescent COVID-19 samples took place in the United States, Italy and Spain. Sources were T cells, B-cell-depleted T cells, or PBMCs; the material itself was cDNA or gDNA.

Germline values: CDR1 MNHEY, CDR2 SMNVEV (reference sequence). The CDR3 extends over 15 amino acids. V dropped 6 bases and J dropped 5 bases, with 17 bases sitting between them. Libraries were prepared by immunoSEQ multiplex PCR; TCRdb keeps only in-frame clonotypes and omits some of them. The sample lists over 200,000 clones, roughly 90% occurring once. The chain employs TRBV27 and TRBJ1-5, with a weak D call TRBD1 (6 bases). The clonotype was recovered from a man in his 60s who had recovered from COVID-19. The sequenced sample consisted of peripheral blood. Written as DNA, the CDR3 is TGTGCCAGCAGGCAAGGACAGAATAGGGATCAGCCCCAGCATTTT. The encoded protein is CASRQGQNRDQPQHF.